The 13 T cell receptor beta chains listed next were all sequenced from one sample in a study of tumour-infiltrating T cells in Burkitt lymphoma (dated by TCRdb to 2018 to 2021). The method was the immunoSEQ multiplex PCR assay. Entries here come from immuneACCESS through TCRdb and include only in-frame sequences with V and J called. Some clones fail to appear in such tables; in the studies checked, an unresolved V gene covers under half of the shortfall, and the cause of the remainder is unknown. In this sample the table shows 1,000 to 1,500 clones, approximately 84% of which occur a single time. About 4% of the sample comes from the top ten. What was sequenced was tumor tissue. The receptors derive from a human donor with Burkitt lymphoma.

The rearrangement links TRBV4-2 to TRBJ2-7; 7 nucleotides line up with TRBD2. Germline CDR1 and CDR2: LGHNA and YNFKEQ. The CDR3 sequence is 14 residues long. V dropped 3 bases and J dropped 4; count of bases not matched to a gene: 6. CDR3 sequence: CASSQGGLSYEQYF. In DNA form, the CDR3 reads TGTGCCAGCAGCCAGGGAGGGCTCTCTTACGAGCAGTACTTC.

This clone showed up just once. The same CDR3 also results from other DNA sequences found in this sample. CDR3 coding DNA: TGTGCCAGTAGTGAAGTTAGGGGGCGCGAGCAGTACGTC. Translating gives CASSEVRGREQYV. The chain couples TRBV6-1 to TRBJ2-7; TRBD1 aligns across 7 bases. CDR3 size: 13 residues. Germline V gene sequence: CDR1 MNHNS, CDR2 SASEGT.

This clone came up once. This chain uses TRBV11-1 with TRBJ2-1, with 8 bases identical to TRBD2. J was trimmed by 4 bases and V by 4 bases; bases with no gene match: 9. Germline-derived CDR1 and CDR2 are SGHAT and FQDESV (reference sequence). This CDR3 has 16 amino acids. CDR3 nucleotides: TGTGCCAGCAGCTCCAGGGGCGGGGGGCAATACAATGAGCAGTTCTTC. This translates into CASSSRGGGQYNEQFF. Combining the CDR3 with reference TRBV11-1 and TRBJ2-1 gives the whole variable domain EAEVAQSPRYKITEKSQAVAFWCDPISGHATLYWYRQILGQGPELLVQFQDESVVDDSQLPKDRFSAERLKGVDSTLKIQPAELGDSAMYLCASSSRGGGQYNEQFFGPGTRLTVL.

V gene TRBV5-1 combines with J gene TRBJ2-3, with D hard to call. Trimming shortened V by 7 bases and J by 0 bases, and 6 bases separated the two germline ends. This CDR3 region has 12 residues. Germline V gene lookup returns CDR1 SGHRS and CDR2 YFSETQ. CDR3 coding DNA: TGCGCCAGCGTAGATAGCACAGATACGCAGTATTTT. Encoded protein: CASVDSTDTQYF.

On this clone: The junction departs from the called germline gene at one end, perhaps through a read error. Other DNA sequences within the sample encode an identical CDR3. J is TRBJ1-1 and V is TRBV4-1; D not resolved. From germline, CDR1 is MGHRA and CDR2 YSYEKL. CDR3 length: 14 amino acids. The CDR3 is CASSQAPGNTEAFF. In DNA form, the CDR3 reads TGCGCTAGCAGCCAAGCTCCGGGGAACACTGAAGCTTTCTTT.

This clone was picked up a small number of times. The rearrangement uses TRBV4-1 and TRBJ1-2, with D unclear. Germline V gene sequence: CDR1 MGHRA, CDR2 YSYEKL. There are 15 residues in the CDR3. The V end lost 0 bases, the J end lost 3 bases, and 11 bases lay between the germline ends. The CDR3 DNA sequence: TGCGCCAGCAGCCAAGATCCGGTCATCTACTATGGCTACACCTTC. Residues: CASSQDPVIYYGYTF.

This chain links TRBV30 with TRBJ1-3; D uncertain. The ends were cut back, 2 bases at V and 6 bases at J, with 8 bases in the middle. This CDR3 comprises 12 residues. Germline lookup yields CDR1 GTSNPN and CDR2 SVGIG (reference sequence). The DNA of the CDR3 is TGTGCCTGGAGTCTATCACTAAACACCATATATTTT. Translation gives CAWSLSLNTIYF.

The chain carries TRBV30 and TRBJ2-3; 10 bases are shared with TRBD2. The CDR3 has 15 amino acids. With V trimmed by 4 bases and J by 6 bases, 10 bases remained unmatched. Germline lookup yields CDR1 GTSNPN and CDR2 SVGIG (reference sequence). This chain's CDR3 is CAWTLAGAPLDTQYF. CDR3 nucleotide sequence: TGTGCCTGGACCCTAGCGGGGGCGCCTTTGGATACGCAGTATTTT.

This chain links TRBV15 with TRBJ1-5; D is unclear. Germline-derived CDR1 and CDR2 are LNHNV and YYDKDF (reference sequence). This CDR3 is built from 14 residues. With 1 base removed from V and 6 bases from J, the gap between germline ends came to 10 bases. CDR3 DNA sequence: TGTGCCACCAGCAGAGGGTTCAACAGTCAGCCCCAGCATTTT. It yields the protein CATSRGFNSQPQHF.

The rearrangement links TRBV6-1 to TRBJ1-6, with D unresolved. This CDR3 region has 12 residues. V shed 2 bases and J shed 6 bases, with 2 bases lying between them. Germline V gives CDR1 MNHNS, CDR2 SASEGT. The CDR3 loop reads CASSESNSPLHF. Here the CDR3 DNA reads TGTGCCAGCAGTGAAAGTAATTCACCCCTCCACTTT.

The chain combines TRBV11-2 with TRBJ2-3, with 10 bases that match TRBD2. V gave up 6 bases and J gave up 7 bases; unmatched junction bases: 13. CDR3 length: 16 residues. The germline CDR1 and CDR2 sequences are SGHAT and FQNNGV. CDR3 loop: CASSLGTSVAGNTQYF. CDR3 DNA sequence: TGTGCCAGCAGTTTGGGGACTAGCGTCGCCGGGAATACGCAGTATTTT.

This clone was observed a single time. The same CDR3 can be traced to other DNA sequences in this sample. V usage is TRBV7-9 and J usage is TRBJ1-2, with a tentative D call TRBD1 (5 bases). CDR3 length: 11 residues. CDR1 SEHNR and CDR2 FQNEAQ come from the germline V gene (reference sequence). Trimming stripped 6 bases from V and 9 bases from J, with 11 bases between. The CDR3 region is CASRDSRSYTF. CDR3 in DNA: TGTGCCAGCAGAGACAGTCGGAGCTACACCTTC.

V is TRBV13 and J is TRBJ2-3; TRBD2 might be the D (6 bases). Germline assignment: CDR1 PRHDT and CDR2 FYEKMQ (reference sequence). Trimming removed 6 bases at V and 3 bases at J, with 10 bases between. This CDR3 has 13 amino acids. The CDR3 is CASRFRGTDTQYF. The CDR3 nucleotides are TGTGCCAGCAGATTTCGGGGGACAGATACGCAGTATTTT.